This T cell receptor beta chain derives from a study of T cell responses to AZD1222 COVID-19 vaccine. Findings and limits, study-wide: Spike as a whole was targeted by vaccine-associated CD4 TCRs, dominant at 160-218 and 743-854.

Generated by immunoSEQ multiplex PCR, the TCRdb table keeps only in-frame clones and is missing some. The table shows tens of thousands of clones, with around 84% occurring only once. Trimming shortened V by 3 bases and J by 14 bases, and 20 bases separated the two germline ends. There are 14 residues in the CDR3. Germline CDR1 is DFQATT and CDR2 is SNEGSKA (reference sequence). Concerning this clone: The target antigen is unknown.

This chain connects TRBV20-1 to TRBJ1-6; weak D call: TRBD1 (5 bases). The receptor was derived from an adult in good health. The specimen was peripheral blood, collected on day 0 of AZD1222 vaccination. The DNA of the CDR3 is TGCAGTGCTAGTCTGGACGCCTTTCGGGGGGCCCTCCACTTT. Residues: CSASLDAFRGALHF.